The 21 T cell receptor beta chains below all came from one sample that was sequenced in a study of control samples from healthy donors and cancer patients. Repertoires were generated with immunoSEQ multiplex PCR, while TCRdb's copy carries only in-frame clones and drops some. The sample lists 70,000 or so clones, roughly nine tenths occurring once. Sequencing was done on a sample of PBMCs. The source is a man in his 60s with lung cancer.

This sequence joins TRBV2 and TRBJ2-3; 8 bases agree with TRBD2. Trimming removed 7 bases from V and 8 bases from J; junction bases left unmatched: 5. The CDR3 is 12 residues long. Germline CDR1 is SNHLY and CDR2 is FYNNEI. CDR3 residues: CASIRGGSTQYF. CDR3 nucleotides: TGTGCCAGCATACGGGGGGGGTCTACGCAGTATTTT.

CDR3 DNA: TGTGCCAGCAGCCAAGGTAACATTCAGTACTTC. Translation: CASSQGNIQYF. V and J are TRBV4-2 and TRBJ2-4, with D unresolved. CDR1 is LGHNA and CDR2 is YNFKEQ in the germline V gene. The length of the CDR3 is 11 residues. V lost 1 base and J lost 7, with 2 bases in between.

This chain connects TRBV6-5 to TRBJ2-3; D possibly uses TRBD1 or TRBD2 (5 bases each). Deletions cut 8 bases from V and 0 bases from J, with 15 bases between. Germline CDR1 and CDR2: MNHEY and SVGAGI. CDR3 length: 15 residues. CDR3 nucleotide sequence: TGTGCCAGCGCGTTTCGGGGCCCTAGCACAGATACGCAGTATTTT. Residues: CASAFRGPSTDTQYF.

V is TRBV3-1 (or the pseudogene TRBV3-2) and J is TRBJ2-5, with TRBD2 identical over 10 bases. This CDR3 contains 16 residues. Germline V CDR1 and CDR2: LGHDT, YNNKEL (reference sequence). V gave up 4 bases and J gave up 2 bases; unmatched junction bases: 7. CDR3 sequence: CASSRGLAALQETQYF. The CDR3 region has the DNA TGTGCCAGCAGCCGTGGACTAGCGGCACTTCAAGAGACCCAGTACTTC.

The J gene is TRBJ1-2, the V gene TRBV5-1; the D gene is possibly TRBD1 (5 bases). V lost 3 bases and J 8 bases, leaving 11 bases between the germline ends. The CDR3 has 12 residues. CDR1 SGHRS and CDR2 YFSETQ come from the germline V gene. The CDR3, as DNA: TGCGCCAGCAGCTCCGGGACCGCAGGCTACACCTTC. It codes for CASSSGTAGYTF.

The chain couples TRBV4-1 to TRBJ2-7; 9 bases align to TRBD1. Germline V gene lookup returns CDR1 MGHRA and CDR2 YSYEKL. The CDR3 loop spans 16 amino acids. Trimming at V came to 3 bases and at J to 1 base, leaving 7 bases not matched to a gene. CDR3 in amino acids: CASSHQGQGYSYEQYF. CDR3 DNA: TGCGCCAGCAGCCACCAGGGACAGGGTTATTCCTACGAGCAGTACTTC.

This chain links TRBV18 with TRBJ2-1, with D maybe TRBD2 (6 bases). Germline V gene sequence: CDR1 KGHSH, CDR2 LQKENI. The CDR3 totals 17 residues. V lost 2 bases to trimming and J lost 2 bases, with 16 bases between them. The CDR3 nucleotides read TGTGCCAGCTCACCAGGGGGGATCCGAGAGACCTACAATGAGCAGTTCTTC. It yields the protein CASSPGGIRETYNEQFF.

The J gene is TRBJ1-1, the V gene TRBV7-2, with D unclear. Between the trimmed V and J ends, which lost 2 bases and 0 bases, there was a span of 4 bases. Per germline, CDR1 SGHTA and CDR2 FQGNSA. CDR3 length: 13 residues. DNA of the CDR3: TGTGCCAGCAGCTTATCCCTGAACACTGAAGCTTTCTTT. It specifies CASSLSLNTEAFF.

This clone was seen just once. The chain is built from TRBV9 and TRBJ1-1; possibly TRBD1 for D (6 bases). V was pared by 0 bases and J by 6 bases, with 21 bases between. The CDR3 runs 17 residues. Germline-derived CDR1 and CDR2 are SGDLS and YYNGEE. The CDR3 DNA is TGTGCCAGCAGCGTAGCCTATGGAGGGGGGGCCGACGCTGAAGCTTTCTTT. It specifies CASSVAYGGGADAEAFF.

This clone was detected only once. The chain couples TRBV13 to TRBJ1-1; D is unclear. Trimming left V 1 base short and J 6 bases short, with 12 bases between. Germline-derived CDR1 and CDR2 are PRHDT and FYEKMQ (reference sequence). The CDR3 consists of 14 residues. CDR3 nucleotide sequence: TGTGCCAGCAGCTTAGATTCGGGGAGGGCTGAAGCTTTCTTT. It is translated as CASSLDSGRAEAFF.

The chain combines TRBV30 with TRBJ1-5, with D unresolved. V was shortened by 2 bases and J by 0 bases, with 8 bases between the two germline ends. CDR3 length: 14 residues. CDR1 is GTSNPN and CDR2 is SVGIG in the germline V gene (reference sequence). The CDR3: CAWSLHISNQPQHF. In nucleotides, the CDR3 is TGTGCCTGGAGTTTGCACATTAGCAATCAGCCCCAGCATTTT.

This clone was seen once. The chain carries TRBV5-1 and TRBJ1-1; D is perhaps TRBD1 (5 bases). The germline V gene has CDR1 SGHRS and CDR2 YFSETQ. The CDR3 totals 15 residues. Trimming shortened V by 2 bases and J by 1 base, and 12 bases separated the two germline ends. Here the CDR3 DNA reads TGCGCCAGCAGCTTCAGCAGGGTTTCGAACACTGAAGCTTTCTTT. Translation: CASSFSRVSNTEAFF.

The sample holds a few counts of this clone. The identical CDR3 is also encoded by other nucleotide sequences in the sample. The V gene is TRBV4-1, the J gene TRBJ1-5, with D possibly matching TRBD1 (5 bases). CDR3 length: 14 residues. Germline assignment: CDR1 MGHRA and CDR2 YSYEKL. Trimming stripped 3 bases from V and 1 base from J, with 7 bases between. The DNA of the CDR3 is TGCGCCAGCAGCCAGGGGCTCAGCAATCAGCCCCAGCATTTT. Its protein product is CASSQGLSNQPQHF.

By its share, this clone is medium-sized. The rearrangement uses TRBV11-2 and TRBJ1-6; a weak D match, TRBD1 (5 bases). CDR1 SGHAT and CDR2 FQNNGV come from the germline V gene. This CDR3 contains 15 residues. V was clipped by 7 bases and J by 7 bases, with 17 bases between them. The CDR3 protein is CASTPAGGANSPLHF. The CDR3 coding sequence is TGTGCCAGCACCCCCGCGGGAGGGGCAAATTCACCCCTCCACTTT. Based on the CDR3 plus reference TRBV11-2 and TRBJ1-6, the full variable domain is EAGVAQSPRYKIIEKRQSVAFWCNPISGHATLYWYQQILGQGPKLLIQFQNNGVVDDSQLPKDRFSAERLKGVDSTLKIQPAKLEDSAVYLCASTPAGGANSPLHFGNGTRLTVT.

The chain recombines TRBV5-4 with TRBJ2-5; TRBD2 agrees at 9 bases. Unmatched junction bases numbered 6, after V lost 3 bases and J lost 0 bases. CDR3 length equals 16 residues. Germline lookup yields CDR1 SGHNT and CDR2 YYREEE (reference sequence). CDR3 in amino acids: CASSSRLAENQETQYF. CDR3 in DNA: TGTGCCAGCAGCTCGAGACTAGCGGAGAACCAAGAGACCCAGTACTTC.

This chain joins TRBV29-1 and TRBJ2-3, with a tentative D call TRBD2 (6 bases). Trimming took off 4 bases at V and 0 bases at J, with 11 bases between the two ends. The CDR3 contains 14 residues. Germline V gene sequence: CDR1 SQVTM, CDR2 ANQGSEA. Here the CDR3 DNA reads TGCAGCGTTGTTGAACGGGGGAGCACAGATACGCAGTATTTT. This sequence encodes CSVVERGSTDTQYF.

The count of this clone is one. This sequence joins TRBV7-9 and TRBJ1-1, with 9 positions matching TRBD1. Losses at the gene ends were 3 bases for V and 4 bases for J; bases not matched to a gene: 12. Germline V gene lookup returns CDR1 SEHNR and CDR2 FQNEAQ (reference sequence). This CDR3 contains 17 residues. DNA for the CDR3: TGTGCCAGCAGCTTTTACTGGACAGGGGACGCGGTCACTGAAGCTTTCTTT. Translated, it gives CASSFYWTGDAVTEAFF.

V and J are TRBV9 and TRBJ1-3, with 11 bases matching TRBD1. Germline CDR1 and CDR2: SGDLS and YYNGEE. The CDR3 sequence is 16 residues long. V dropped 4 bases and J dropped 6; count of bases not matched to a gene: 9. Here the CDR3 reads CASSPEPGQGENTIYF. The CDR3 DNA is TGTGCCAGCAGCCCGGAACCGGGACAGGGGGAAAACACCATATATTTT. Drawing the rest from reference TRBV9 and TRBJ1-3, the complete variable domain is DSGVTQTPKHLITATGQRVTLRCSPRSGDLSVYWYQQSLDQGLQFLIQYYNGEERAKGNILERFSAQQFPDLHSELNLSSLELGDSALYFCASSPEPGQGENTIYFGEGSWLTVV.

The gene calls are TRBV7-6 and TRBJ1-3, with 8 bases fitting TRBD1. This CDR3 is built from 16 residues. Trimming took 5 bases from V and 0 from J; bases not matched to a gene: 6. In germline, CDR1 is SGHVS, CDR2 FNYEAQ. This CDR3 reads CASSRGTGSSGNTIYF. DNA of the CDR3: TGTGCCAGCAGCCGCGGGACAGGAAGCTCTGGAAACACCATATATTTT.

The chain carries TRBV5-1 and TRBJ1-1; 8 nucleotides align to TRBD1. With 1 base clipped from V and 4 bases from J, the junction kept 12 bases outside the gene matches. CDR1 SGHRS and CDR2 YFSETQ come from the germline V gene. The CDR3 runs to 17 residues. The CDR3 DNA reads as TGCGCCAGCAGCTTGAAACAGGGGGATGCTGGTAGCACTGAAGCTTTCTTT. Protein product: CASSLKQGDAGSTEAFF.

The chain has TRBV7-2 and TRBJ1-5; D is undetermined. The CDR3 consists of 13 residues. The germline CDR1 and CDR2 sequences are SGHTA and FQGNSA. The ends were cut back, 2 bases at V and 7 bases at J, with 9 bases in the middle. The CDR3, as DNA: TGTGCCAGCAGCTTAAATAGGGAACAGCCCCAGCATTTT. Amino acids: CASSLNREQPQHF.